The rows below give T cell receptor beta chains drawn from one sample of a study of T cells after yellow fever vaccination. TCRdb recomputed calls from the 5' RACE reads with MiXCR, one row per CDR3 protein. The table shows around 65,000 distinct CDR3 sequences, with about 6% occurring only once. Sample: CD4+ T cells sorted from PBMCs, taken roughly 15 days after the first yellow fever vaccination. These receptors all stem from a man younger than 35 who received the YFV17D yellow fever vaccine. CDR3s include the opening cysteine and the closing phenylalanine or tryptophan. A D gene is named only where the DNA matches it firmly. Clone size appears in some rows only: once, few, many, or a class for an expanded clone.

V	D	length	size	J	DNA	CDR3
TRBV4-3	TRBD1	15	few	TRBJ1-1	TGCGCCAGCAGCCACTTTAGGACAGGTACGGCTGAAGCTTTCTTT	CASSHFRTGTAEAFF
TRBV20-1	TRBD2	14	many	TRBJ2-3	TGCAGTGCTTCTACTAGCGTTAGCACAGATACGCAGTATTTT	CSASTSVSTDTQYF
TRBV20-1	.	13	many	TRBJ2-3	TGCAGTGCGGCAGGGTCAGGGACAGATACGCAGTATTTT	CSAAGSGTDTQYF
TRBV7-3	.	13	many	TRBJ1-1	TGTGCCAGCAGCTTCCAGATAAACACTGAAGCTTTCTTT	CASSFQINTEAFF
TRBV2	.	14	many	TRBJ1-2	TGTGCCAGCAGTCCGACGGGGGTGGCGGGCGGCTACACCTTC	CASSPTGVAGGYTF
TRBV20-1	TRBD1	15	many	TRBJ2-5	TGCAGTGCTTCCCCCCGGGACAGGGATGAAAAGACCCAGTACTTC	CSASPRDRDEKTQYF
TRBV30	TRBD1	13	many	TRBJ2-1	TGTGCCGGCGGAAGGGGGCTGGACAATGAGCAGTTCTTC	CAGGRGLDNEQFF
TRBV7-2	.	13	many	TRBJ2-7	TGTGCCAGCAGCTTGGCCGGGGGCCGCGAGCAGTACTTC	CASSLAGGREQYF
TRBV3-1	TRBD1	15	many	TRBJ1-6	TGTGCCAGCAGCCAAGAACAGGGGGCAAGGTCACCCCTCCACTTT	CASSQEQGARSPLHF
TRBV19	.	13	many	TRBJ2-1	TGTGCCAGTAGTATAGGGCCAGGGAATGAGCAGTTCTTC	CASSIGPGNEQFF
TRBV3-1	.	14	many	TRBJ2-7	TGTGCCAGCAGCCAAGTCCACAGTTCTAACGAGCAGTACTTC	CASSQVHSSNEQYF
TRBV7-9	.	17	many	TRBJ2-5	TGTGCCAGCAGCCCCACCGGAGCTTGGGGATACGAAGAGACCCAGTACTTC	CASSPTGAWGYEETQYF
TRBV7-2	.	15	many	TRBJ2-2	TGTGCCAGCAGCTTTCAGGGGCTTAACACCGGGGAGCTGTTTTTT	CASSFQGLNTGELFF
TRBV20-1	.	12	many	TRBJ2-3	TGCAGTGCTTCCCTTACAGAGAGAGATGCGTATTTT	CSASLTERDAYF
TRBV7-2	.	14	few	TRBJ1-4	TGTGCCAGCAGCCCCCGGTCCACCGAAGAAAAACTGTTTTTT	CASSPRSTEEKLFF
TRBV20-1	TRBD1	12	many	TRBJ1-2	TGCAGTGCTCCAAGGACAGGGAGCGGCTACACCTTC	CSAPRTGSGYTF
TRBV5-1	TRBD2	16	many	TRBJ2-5	TGCGCCAGCAGCTCCGCCGGGACTAGCGTTCAAGAGACCCAGTACTTC	CASSSAGTSVQETQYF
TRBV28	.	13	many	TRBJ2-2	TGTGCCAGCACCCAGTGGGGCACCGGGGAGCTGTTTTTT	CASTQWGTGELFF
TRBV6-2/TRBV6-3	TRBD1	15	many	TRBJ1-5	TGTGCCAGCAGTTACCGGACAGGTCAAAATCAGCCCCAGCATTTT	CASSYRTGQNQPQHF
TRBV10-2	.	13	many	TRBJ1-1	TGCGCCAGTGGACCCCGGGGGGTCACTGAAGCTTTCTTT	CASGPRGVTEAFF
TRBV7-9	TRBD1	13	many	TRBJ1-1	TGTGCCAGCAGTCATGACAGGGTAACTGAAGCTTTCTTT	CASSHDRVTEAFF
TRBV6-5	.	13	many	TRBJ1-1	TGTGCCAGCAGTTACTGGGGGGGCACTGAAGCTTTCTTT	CASSYWGGTEAFF
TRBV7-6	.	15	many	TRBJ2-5	TGTGCCAGCAGCCTCGGGTTACAGAACCAAGAGACCCAGTACTTC	CASSLGLQNQETQYF
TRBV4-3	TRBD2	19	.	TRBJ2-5	TGCGCCAGCAGCCAAGAGCCGGGACTAGCGGGGGGGTACCAAGAGACCCAGTACTTC	CASSQEPGLAGGYQETQYF
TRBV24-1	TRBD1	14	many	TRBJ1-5	TGTGCCACCAGTGACCCGGGGACAGATCAGCCCCAGCATTTT	CATSDPGTDQPQHF
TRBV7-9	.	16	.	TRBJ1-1	TGTGCCAGCAGCTTAGCGCTCGGCCGGATAAACACTGAAGCTTTCTTT	CASSLALGRINTEAFF
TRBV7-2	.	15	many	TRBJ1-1	TGTGCCAGCAGCTTACAGGGATGGGGGAACACTGAAGCTTTCTTT	CASSLQGWGNTEAFF
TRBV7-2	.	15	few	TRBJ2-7	TGTGCCAGCAGCTCCCAGCCGGGACAAGGATACGAGCAGTACTTC	CASSSQPGQGYEQYF
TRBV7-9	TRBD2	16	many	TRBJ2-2	TGTGCCAGCAGCTCAGCCAGCGGGGGGGCCCCCGGGGAGCTGTTTTTT	CASSSASGGAPGELFF